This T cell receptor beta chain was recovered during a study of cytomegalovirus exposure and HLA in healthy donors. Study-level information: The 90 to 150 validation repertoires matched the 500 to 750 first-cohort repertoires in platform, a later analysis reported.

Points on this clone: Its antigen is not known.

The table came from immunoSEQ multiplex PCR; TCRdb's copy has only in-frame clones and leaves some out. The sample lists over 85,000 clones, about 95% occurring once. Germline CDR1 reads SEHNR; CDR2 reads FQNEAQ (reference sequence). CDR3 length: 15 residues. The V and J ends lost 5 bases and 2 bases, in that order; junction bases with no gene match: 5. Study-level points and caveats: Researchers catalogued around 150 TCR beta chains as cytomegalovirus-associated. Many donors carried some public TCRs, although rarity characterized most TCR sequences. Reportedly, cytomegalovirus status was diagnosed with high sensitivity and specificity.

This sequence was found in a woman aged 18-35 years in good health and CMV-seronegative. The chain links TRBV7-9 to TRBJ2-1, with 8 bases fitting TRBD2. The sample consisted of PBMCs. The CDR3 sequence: CASSQGLATYNEQFF. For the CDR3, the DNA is TGTGCCAGCAGCCAAGGACTAGCCACCTACAATGAGCAGTTCTTC.